This TCR beta chain emerged from a study of PD-L1 blockade in urothelial cancer. Study-level background: Blood gave a median approximately 140,000 T cells. Notes on the study in general: Pretreatment peripheral blood TCR clonality that fell below the median predicted better survival among the patients studied.

Sequencing used immunoSEQ multiplex PCR; TCRdb keeps in-frame clones, though not all of them. Among around 68,000 clones listed, roughly four fifths were seen once. Documented time point: pretreatment peripheral blood. With V trimmed by 5 bases and J by 5 bases, 9 bases remained unmatched. This CDR3 comprises 16 residues. Per germline, CDR1 SGHAT and CDR2 FQDESV (reference sequence). To note about this clone: The antigen is not known.

The rearrangement uses TRBV11-1 and TRBJ2-3; 11 bases map to TRBD1. This TCR derives from a man in his 70s with urothelial cancer. The sample in question was PBMCs, obtained around atezolizumab (anti-PD-L1) treatment. DNA of the CDR3: TGTGCCAGCAGCCCCCTCTCCGGGACAGGGGGAGATACGCAGTATTTT. Residues: CASSPLSGTGGDTQYF. Full variable domain (missing parts from reference TRBV11-1 and TRBJ2-3): EAEVAQSPRYKITEKSQAVAFWCDPISGHATLYWYRQILGQGPELLVQFQDESVVDDSQLPKDRFSAERLKGVDSTLKIQPAELGDSAMYLCASSPLSGTGGDTQYFGPGTRLTVL.